Listed here are 23 T cell receptor beta chains from one sample, sequenced in a study of blood T cells in healthy people across ages. PCR was performed a second time for about 6 to 12 cycles using a sample-barcoded 5' primer and a J-beta primer mix. MiXCR, applied by TCRdb to the 5' RACE reads, yields one record per CDR3 protein. The table records 850,000 or so distinct CDR3 sequences, around 26% of them present only once. The sample was blood. These receptors originate from a woman of 80 years or more in good health.

At least ten counts were recorded for this clonotype. This chain links TRBV9 with TRBJ2-3, with 7 bases matching TRBD1. V was clipped by 4 bases and J by 6 bases; unmatched bases: 14. CDR3 length: 16 residues. Per the germline V gene, CDR1 is SGDLS and CDR2 is YYNGEE. The CDR3 reads CASSIRQGRITDTQYF. CDR3 bases: TGTGCCAGCAGCATCAGACAGGGAAGAATCACCGATACGCAGTATTTT.

This clonotype came up many times. V gene TRBV7-9 combines with J gene TRBJ1-4; D gene uncertain. The CDR3 length is 15 residues. Germline CDR1 SEHNR, CDR2 FQNEAQ (reference sequence). V gave up 2 bases and J gave up 4 bases, with 11 bases separating them. CDR3 sequence: CASSLRAVLNEKLFF. DNA for the CDR3: TGTGCCAGCAGCTTAAGGGCAGTCCTTAATGAAAAACTGTTTTTT.

This rearrangement joins TRBV18 to TRBJ2-1; tentative D call: TRBD1 (6 bases). This CDR3 contains 15 residues. Deletions cut 1 base from V and 3 bases from J, with 10 bases between. CDR1 and CDR2 (germline): KGHSH, LQKENI. The CDR3, as DNA: TGTGCCAGCTCACCACTGCAGGGGATCTACAATGAGCAGTTCTTC. This encodes CASSPLQGIYNEQFF.

The chain couples TRBV11-2 to TRBJ2-7, with 7 bases aligning to TRBD1. The CDR3 runs 15 residues. Looked up from germline, CDR1 is SGHAT and CDR2 is FQNNGV. The trim removed 2 bases at V and 1 base at J, leaving 5 bases unmatched. This CDR3 reads CASSLRRQGSYEQYF. The CDR3 bases are TGTGCCAGCAGCTTAAGGCGACAGGGATCCTACGAGCAGTACTTC.

This clonotype was recorded many times. The V and J genes are TRBV12-3 or TRBV12-4 and TRBJ2-1, with D perhaps TRBD1 (6 bases). V lost 5 bases, J lost 5 bases, and 7 bases lay in between. The CDR3 runs to 12 residues. CDR3 DNA: TGTGCCAGCAGTGGACAGCACAATGAGCAGTTCTTC. Translating it yields CASSGQHNEQFF.

In regard to this clonotype: The junction shows a germline mismatch at one end, possibly a read error. This chain joins TRBV3-1 and TRBJ2-6, with D possibly TRBD1 on 7 matching bases. The CDR3 spans 20 residues. Per the germline V gene, CDR1 is LGHDT and CDR2 is YNNKEL (reference sequence). CDR3 in amino acids: CASSPFWRGTAATGTNVLTF. In nucleotides, the CDR3 is TGTGCCAGCAGCCCCTTCTGGAGGGGGACAGCGGCCACTGGGACCAACGTCCTGACTTTC.

Concerning this clonotype itself: Given a much more abundant clone one base away, this may be a read error. This sequence joins TRBV7-8 and TRBJ2-3; the D call may be TRBD1 or TRBD2 (6 bases each). Germline CDR1 and CDR2: SGHVS and FQNEAQ. The CDR3 totals 16 residues. Trimming removed 5 bases at V and 11 bases at J, with 26 bases between. CDR3 amino acids: CASSLERKRGTSRQYF. The CDR3 DNA sequence: TGTGCCAGCAGCCTAGAGAGGAAGAGGGGGACTTCCCGGCAGTATTTT.

This clonotype occurred a few times. The chain joins TRBV5-1 to TRBJ1-2; D might be TRBD1 (5 bases). Trimming took off 2 bases at V and 4 bases at J, with 12 bases between the two ends. Germline loops: CDR1 SGHRS, CDR2 YFSETQ. The CDR3 extends over 14 amino acids. The CDR3 sequence is CASSFGDGVYGYTF. The CDR3 coding sequence is TGCGCCAGCAGCTTTGGGGACGGGGTCTATGGCTACACCTTC.

CDR3 residues: CASSPGTETWETQYF. CDR3 coding DNA: TGTGCCAGCAGTCCCGGGACAGAAACATGGGAGACCCAGTACTTC. The chain recombines TRBV27 with TRBJ2-5; 7 bases align to TRBD1. J lost 5 bases, V lost 5 bases, and 11 bases had no gene match. The CDR3 spans 15 residues. Per germline, CDR1 MNHEY and CDR2 SMNVEV (reference sequence).

J is TRBJ2-1 and V is TRBV7-2; D may be TRBD1 (5 bases). Trimming took 0 bases from V and 2 from J, leaving 11 bases between them. There are 16 residues in the CDR3. Germline lookup yields CDR1 SGHTA and CDR2 FQGNSA. Here the CDR3 DNA reads TGTGCCAGCAGCTTAGCTCAGGGAAGACCCTACAATGAGCAGTTCTTC. Translating gives CASSLAQGRPYNEQFF.

The rearrangement joins TRBV20-1 to TRBJ2-7, with unresolved D. CDR3 length: 10 residues. CDR1 is DFQATT, CDR2 SNEGSKA, per germline (reference sequence). V lost 6 bases to trimming and J lost 3 bases, with 6 bases between them. For the CDR3, the DNA is TGCAGTGCAGCCCGCTACGAGCAGTACTTC. Translation gives CSAARYEQYF.

Many counts were recorded for this clonotype. V gene TRBV4-1 combines with J gene TRBJ2-3, with a possible D match to TRBD1 (6 bases). With 4 bases removed from V and 5 bases from J, the gap between germline ends came to 16 bases. CDR3 length: 15 amino acids. The germline V gene encodes CDR1 MGHRA and CDR2 YSYEKL. CDR3 DNA: TGCGCCAGCAGCCTGGACAGCCCTCGGGGAGATACGCAGTATTTT. Its protein product is CASSLDSPRGDTQYF.

As for this clonotype: Just one base apart from a much larger clone, this may be a read error. This sequence joins TRBV7-9 and TRBJ2-7, with a tentative D call TRBD1 (6 bases). Trimming shortened V by 4 bases and J by 5 bases, and 15 bases separated the two germline ends. This CDR3 has 14 amino acids. Per the germline V gene, CDR1 is SEHNR and CDR2 is FQNEAQ (reference sequence). This CDR3 reads CASSSTHEGDEQYF. DNA for the CDR3: TGTGCCAGCAGCTCCACGCACGAGGGGGACGAGCAGTACTTC.

This clonotype occurred a few times. The rearrangement joins TRBV20-1 to TRBJ2-5; 8 bases match TRBD1. The CDR3 is 14 residues long. Trimming at V came to 1 base and at J to 1 base, leaving 2 bases not matched to a gene. The germline V gene encodes CDR1 DFQATT and CDR2 SNEGSKA (reference sequence). The DNA of the CDR3 is TGCAGTGCTAGAGGGCAGGGGGCCCAAGAGACCCAGTACTTC. As protein: CSARGQGAQETQYF.

V usage is TRBV7-2 and J usage is TRBJ2-7, with D possibly TRBD1 on 6 matching bases. Germline CDR1 is SGHTA and CDR2 is FQGNSA. The CDR3 runs to 12 residues. V lost 5 bases and J 6 bases, leaving 11 bases between the germline ends. CDR3 protein: CASSRGQTEQYF. CDR3 DNA sequence: TGTGCCAGCAGCCGCGGACAGACCGAGCAGTACTTC.

This clonotype showed up many times. V is TRBV7-2 and J is TRBJ1-2; D not certain. V lost 5 bases and J 4 bases, leaving 14 bases between the germline ends. The CDR3 is 14 residues long. Looked up from germline, CDR1 is SGHTA and CDR2 is FQGNSA. DNA of the CDR3: TGTGCCAGCAGCGCCCGCCCTGAGGGCTATGGCTACACCTTC. Protein product: CASSARPEGYGYTF.

The CDR3 protein is CASTIPGHINYGYTF. CDR3 DNA sequence: TGTGCCAGCACGATACCGGGACATATCAACTATGGCTACACCTTC. The chain employs TRBV28 and TRBJ1-2; a possible D gene is TRBD1 (6 bases). V lost 7 bases, J lost 2 bases, and 17 bases lay in between. CDR1 is MDHEN and CDR2 is SYDVKM in the germline V gene. The CDR3 totals 15 residues.

This clonotype was observed many times. The chain is built from TRBV5-1 and TRBJ2-1; 15 bases match TRBD2. Unmatched junction bases numbered 5, after V lost 3 bases and J lost 7 bases. The CDR3 has 16 amino acids. Per the germline V gene, CDR1 is SGHRS and CDR2 is YFSETQ. The CDR3 protein is CASSYWTSGGANEQFF. CDR3 nucleotide sequence: TGCGCCAGCAGCTATTGGACTAGCGGGGGGGCGAATGAGCAGTTCTTC.

Turning to this clonotype: A much larger clone sits a single nucleotide away, making a read error possible. The chain has TRBV3-1 and TRBJ2-7, with 12 bases that match TRBD2. This CDR3 has 15 amino acids. CDR1 is LGHDT and CDR2 is YNNKEL in the germline V gene (reference sequence). V was pared by 5 bases and J by 2 bases, with 4 bases of the junction left unmatched. This CDR3 is CASSFRTSGAYEQYF. The CDR3 DNA follows: TGTGCCAGCAGCTTCAGGACTAGCGGGGCCTACGAGCAGTACTTC.

This clonotype was observed a handful of times. The chain recombines TRBV7-2 with TRBJ2-1, with 7 bases matching TRBD1. V gave up 7 bases and J gave up 8 bases; unmatched junction bases: 5. CDR1 and CDR2 from the germline V gene are SGHTA and FQGNSA. This CDR3 has 12 residues. This CDR3 reads CASTGGNYEQFF. Here the CDR3 DNA reads TGTGCCAGCACAGGGGGTAACTATGAGCAGTTCTTC.

The genes are TRBV19 and TRBJ2-3, with D perhaps TRBD1 or TRBD2 (5 bases each). Germline V gene sequence: CDR1 LNHDA, CDR2 SQIVND (reference sequence). V dropped 0 bases and J dropped 2 bases, with 12 bases sitting between them. The CDR3 consists of 16 residues. In DNA form, the CDR3 reads TGTGCCAGTAGTATAGATGGGGGTCGGGTCACAGATACGCAGTATTTT. This gives the protein CASSIDGGRVTDTQYF.

The rearrangement links TRBV7-9 to TRBJ1-3, with 10 bases lining up with TRBD1. The V and J ends lost 0 bases and 3 bases, in that order; junction bases with no gene match: 2. The CDR3 has 16 residues. In germline, CDR1 is SEHNR, CDR2 FQNEAQ (reference sequence). CDR3 sequence (DNA): TGTGCCAGCAGCTTAGCGGGGACAGGGGTTGGAAACACCATATATTTT. Encoded protein: CASSLAGTGVGNTIYF.

Note on this clonotype: A read error is possible here, since a much larger clone lies one base away. The CDR3 loop reads CAIKGEKVNNEQYF. CDR3 DNA: TGTGCCATCAAAGGAGAGAAGGTAAACAATGAGCAGTACTTC. The genes are TRBV10-3 and TRBJ2-5; D remains ambiguous. The CDR3 totals 14 residues. The ends were cut back, 7 bases at V and 11 bases at J, with 23 bases in the middle. Germline V lookup: CDR1 ENHRY, CDR2 SYGVKD.